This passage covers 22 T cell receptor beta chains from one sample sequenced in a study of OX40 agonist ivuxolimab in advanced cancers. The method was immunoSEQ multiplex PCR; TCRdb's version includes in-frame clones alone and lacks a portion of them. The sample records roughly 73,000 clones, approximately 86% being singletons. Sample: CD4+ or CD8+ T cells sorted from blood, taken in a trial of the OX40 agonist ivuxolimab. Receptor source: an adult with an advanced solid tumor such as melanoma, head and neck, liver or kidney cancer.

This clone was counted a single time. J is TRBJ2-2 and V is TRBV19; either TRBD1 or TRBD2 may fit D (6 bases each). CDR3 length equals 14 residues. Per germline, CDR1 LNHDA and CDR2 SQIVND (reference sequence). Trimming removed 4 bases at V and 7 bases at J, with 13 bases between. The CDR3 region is CASSKQGGGGELFF. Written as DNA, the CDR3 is TGTGCCAGTAGTAAACAGGGAGGTGGCGGGGAGCTGTTTTTT.

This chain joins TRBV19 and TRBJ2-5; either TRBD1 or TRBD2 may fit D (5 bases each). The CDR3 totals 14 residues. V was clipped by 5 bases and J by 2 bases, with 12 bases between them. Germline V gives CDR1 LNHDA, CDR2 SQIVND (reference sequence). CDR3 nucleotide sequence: TGTGCCAGTAGTCTGGGGACCCATCAAGAGACCCAGTACTTC. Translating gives CASSLGTHQETQYF.

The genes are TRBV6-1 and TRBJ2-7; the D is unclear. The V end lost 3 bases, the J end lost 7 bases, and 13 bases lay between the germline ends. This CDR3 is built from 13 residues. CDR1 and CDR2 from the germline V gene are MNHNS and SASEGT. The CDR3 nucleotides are TGTGCCAGCAGTGATGCTAGGCCGGCTGAGCAGTACTTC. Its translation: CASSDARPAEQYF.

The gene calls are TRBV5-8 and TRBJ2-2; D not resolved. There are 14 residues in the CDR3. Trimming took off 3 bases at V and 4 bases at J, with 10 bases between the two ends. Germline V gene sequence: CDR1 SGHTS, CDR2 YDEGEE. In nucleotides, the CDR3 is TGTGCCAGCAGCTCGGAAAGAAGCACCGGGGAGCTGTTTTTT. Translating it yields CASSSERSTGELFF. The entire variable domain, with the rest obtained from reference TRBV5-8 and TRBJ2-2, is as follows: EAGVTQSPTHLIKTRGQQATLRCSPISGHTSVYWYQQALGLGLQFLLWYDEGEERNRGNFPPRFSGRQFPNYSSELNVNALELEDSALYLCASSSERSTGELFFGEGSRLTVL.

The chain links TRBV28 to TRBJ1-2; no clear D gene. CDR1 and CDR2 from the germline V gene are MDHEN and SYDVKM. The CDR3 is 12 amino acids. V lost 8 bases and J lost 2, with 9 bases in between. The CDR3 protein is CASGLLNYGYTF. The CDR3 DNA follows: TGTGCCAGCGGGTTACTCAACTATGGCTACACCTTC.

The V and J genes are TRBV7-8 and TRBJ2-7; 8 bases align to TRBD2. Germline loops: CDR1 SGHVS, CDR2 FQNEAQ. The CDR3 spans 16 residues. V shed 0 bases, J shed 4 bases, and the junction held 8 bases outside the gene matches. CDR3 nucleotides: TGTGCCAGCAGCTTAGCGCGATCGAGCGGGAGATACGAGCAGTACTTC. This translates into CASSLARSSGRYEQYF.

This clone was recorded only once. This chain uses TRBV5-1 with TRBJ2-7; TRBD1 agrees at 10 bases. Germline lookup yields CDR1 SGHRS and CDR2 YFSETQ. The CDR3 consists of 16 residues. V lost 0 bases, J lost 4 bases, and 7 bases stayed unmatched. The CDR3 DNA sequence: TGCGCCAGCAGCTTGGAGCCGGGACAGGGGCTTTACGAGCAGTACTTC. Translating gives CASSLEPGQGLYEQYF.

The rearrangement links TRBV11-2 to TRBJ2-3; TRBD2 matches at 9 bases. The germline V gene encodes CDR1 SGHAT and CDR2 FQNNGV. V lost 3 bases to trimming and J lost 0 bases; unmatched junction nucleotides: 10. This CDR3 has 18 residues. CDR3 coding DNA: TGTGCCAGCAGCTTTAGGGGCTTAGCGGGAGCCAGCACAGATACGCAGTATTTT. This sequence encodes CASSFRGLAGASTDTQYF. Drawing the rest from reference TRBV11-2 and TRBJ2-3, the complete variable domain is EAGVAQSPRYKIIEKRQSVAFWCNPISGHATLYWYQQILGQGPKLLIQFQNNGVVDDSQLPKDRFSAERLKGVDSTLKIQPAKLEDSAVYLCASSFRGLAGASTDTQYFGPGTRLTVL.

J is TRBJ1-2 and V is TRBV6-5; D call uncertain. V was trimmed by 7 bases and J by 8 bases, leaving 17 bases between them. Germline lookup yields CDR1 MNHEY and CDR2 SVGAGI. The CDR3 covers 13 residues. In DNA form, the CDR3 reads TGTGCCAGCACGAATAGCCCCCGTGTGGGCTACACCTTC. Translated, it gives CASTNSPRVGYTF.

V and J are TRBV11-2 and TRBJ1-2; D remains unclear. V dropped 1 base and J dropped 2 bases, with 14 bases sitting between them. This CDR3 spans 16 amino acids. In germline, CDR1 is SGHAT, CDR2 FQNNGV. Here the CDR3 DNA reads TGTGCCAGCAGCTTAGGGAGGAACTACGGAAACTATGGCTACACCTTC. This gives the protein CASSLGRNYGNYGYTF.

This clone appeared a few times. For the CDR3, the DNA is TGCGCCAGCAGCTTGTTCGGACTAGCGGGGGTTGGTACCGGGGAGCTGTTTTTT. Its translation: CASSLFGLAGVGTGELFF. V is TRBV5-1 and J is TRBJ2-2; TRBD2 agrees at 13 bases. The CDR3 extends over 18 amino acids. Trimming at V came to 1 base and at J to 5 bases, leaving 8 bases not matched to a gene. Germline V gene sequence: CDR1 SGHRS, CDR2 YFSETQ. The full variable domain, in which reference TRBV5-1 and TRBJ2-2 provide the parts outside the CDR3, is KAGVTQTPRYLIKTRGQQVTLSCSPISGHRSVSWYQQTPGQGLQFLFEYFSETQRNKGNFPGRFSGRQFSNSRSEMNVSTLELGDSALYLCASSLFGLAGVGTGELFFGEGSRLTVL.

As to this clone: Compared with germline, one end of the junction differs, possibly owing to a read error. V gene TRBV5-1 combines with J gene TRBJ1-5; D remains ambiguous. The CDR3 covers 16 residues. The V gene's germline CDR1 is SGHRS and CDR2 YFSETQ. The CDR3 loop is CASSLRGAGDNQPQHF. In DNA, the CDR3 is TGTGCCAGCAGCTTACGGGGAGCAGGCGACAATCAGCCCCAGCATTTT.

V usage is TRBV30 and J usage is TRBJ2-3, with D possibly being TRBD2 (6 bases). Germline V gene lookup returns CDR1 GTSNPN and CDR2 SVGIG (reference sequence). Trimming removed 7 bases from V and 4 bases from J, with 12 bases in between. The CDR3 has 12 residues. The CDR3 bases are TGTGCCTATAGCGGTAGTTCAGATACGCAGTATTTT. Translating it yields CAYSGSSDTQYF.

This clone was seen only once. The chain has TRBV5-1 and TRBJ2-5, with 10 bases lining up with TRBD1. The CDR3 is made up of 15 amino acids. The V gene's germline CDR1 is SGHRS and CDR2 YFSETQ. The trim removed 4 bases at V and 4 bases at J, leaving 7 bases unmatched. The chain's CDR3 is CASSPPDRGRETQYF. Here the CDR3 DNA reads TGCGCCAGCAGCCCTCCGGACAGGGGGAGAGAGACCCAGTACTTC.

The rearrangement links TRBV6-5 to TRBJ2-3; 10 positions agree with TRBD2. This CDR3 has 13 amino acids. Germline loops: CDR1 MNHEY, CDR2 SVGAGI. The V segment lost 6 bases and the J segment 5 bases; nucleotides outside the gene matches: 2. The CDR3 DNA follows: TGTGCCAGCAGGGCTAGCGGGGGAGATACGCAGTATTTT. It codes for CASRASGGDTQYF.

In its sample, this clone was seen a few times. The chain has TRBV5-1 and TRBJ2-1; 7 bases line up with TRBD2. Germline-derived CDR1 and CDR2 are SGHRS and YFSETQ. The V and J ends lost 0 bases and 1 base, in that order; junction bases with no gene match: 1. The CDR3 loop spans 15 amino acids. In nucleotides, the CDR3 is TGCGCCAGCAGCTTGGGCGGGAGATCCTACAATGAGCAGTTCTTC. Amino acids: CASSLGGRSYNEQFF.

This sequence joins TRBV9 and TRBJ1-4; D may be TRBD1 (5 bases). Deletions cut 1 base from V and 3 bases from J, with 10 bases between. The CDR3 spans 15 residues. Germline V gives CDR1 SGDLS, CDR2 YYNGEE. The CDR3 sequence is CASSVMDTSNEKLFF. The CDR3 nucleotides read TGTGCCAGCAGCGTAATGGACACGTCTAATGAAAAACTGTTTTTT. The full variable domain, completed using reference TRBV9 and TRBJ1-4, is DSGVTQTPKHLITATGQRVTLRCSPRSGDLSVYWYQQSLDQGLQFLIQYYNGEERAKGNILERFSAQQFPDLHSELNLSSLELGDSALYFCASSVMDTSNEKLFFGSGTQLSVL.

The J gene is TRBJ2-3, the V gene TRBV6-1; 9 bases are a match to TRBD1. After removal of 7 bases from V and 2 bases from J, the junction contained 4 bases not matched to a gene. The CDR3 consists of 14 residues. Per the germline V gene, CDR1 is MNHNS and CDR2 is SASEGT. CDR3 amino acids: CASTGQGYTDTQYF. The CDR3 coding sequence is TGTGCCAGCACCGGACAGGGGTACACAGATACGCAGTATTTT.

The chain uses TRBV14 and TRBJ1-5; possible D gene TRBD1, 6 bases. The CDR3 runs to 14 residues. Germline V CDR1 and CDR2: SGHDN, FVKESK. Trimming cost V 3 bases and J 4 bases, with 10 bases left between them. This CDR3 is CASSQGHPNQPQHF. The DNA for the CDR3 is TGTGCCAGCAGCCAGGGACACCCTAATCAGCCCCAGCATTTT.

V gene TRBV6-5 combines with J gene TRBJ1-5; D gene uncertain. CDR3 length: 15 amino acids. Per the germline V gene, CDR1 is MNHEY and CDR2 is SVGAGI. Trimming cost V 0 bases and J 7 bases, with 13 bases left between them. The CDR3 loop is CASSYSAGTGQPQHF. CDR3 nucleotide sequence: TGTGCCAGCAGTTACTCTGCAGGAACCGGGCAGCCCCAGCATTTT.

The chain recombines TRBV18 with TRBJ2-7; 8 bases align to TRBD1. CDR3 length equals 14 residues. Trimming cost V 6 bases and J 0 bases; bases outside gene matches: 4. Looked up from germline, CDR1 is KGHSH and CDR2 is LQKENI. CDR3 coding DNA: TGTGCCAGCTCCCTCACAGGGGGCTCCTACGAGCAGTACTTC. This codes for CASSLTGGSYEQYF. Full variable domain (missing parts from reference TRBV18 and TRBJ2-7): NAGVMQNPRHLVRRRGQEARLRCSPMKGHSHVYWYRQLPEEGLKFMVYLQKENIIDESGMPKERFSAEFPKEGPSILRIQQVVRGDSAAYFCASSLTGGSYEQYFGPGTRLTVT.

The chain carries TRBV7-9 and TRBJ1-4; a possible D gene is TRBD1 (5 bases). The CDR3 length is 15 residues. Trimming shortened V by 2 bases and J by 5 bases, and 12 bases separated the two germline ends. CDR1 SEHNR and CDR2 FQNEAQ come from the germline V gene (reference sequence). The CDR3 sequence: CASSLLGDSNEKLFF. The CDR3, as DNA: TGTGCCAGCAGCTTATTAGGGGATTCGAATGAAAAACTGTTTTTT.